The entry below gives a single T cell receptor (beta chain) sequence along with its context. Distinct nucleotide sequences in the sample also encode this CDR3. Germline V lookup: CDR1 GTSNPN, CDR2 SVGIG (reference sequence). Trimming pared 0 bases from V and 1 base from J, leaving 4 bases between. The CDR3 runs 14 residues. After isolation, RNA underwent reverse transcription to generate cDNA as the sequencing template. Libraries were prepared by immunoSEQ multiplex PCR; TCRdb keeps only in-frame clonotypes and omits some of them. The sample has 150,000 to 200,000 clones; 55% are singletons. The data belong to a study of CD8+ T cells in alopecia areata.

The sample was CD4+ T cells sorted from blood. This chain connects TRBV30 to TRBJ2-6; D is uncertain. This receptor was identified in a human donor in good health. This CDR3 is CAWSVQSGANVLTF. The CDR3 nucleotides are TGTGCCTGGAGTGTCCAATCTGGGGCCAACGTCCTGACTTTC.